Presented here are 17 T cell receptor beta chains from one specimen sequenced in a study of T cell responses to AZD1222 COVID-19 vaccine. Clones were read by immunoSEQ multiplex PCR, and TCRdb kept only the in-frame ones, dropping some. The table lists some 120,000 clones, around nine tenths of them singletons. The sequences come from peripheral blood, collected on day 0 of MenACWY control vaccination. These TCRs come from an adult in good health.

A single count supports this clone. The chain employs TRBV11-3 and TRBJ1-1; D may be TRBD1 (5 bases). The V gene's germline CDR1 is SGHNT and CDR2 YENEEA. The CDR3 is made up of 13 amino acids. Trimming removed 4 bases from V and 5 bases from J, with 11 bases in between. The CDR3 nucleotides read TGTGCCAGCAGCTGGCCTGGGGGTACTGAAGCTTTCTTT. This encodes CASSWPGGTEAFF.

Turning to this clone: The germline gene is not matched at one end of the junction; a read error may be the cause. The gene calls are TRBV12-3 or TRBV12-4 and TRBJ1-2, with a tentative D call TRBD1 (6 bases). The CDR3 is made up of 13 amino acids. CDR3 residues: CASSASDRGDHGF. The CDR3 DNA reads as TGTGCCAGCAGTGCTTCGGACAGAGGGGACCATGGCTTC.

The chain couples TRBV11-2 to TRBJ2-1, with 12 bases matching TRBD1. The length of the CDR3 is 15 residues. The ends lost 8 bases at V and 3 bases at J; junction bases unmatched: 5. Germline CDR1 reads SGHAT; CDR2 reads FQNNGV. The CDR3 reads CASGGTGGFYNEQFF. CDR3 in DNA: TGTGCCAGCGGAGGGACAGGGGGCTTCTACAATGAGCAGTTCTTC.

The chain joins TRBV27 to TRBJ1-1; D call uncertain. This CDR3 comprises 15 residues. From germline, CDR1 is MNHEY and CDR2 SMNVEV (reference sequence). Trimming pared 5 bases from V and 6 bases from J, leaving 19 bases between. The CDR3: CASSTSRDGLAEAFF. The CDR3 coding sequence is TGTGCCAGCAGTACCAGCAGAGACGGGTTAGCTGAAGCTTTCTTT.

The genes are TRBV11-2 and TRBJ2-7; the match to TRBD2 covers 9 bases. This CDR3 has 15 amino acids. V was clipped by 0 bases and J by 2 bases; unmatched bases: 2. Germline CDR1 SGHAT, CDR2 FQNNGV. CDR3 DNA: TGTGCCAGCAGCTTAGAGCGGGAGGGCGCCTACGAGCAGTACTTC. Translated: CASSLEREGAYEQYF.

This clone is a singleton in its sample. V usage is TRBV19 and J usage is TRBJ1-5, with TRBD1 matching over 10 bases. The CDR3 runs 15 residues. V was clipped by 5 bases and J by 9 bases; unmatched bases: 10. CDR1 and CDR2 from the germline V gene are LNHDA and SQIVND (reference sequence). The CDR3 bases are TGTGCCAGTAGTCTCGGAGGACAGGGGGTTACGCCCCAGCATTTT. It translates to CASSLGGQGVTPQHF.

V gene TRBV5-5 combines with J gene TRBJ2-3; D unresolved. The CDR3 spans 14 residues. V was cut by 4 bases and J by 0 bases, with 9 bases left in between. The germline gives CDR1 SGHKS, CDR2 YYEKEE (reference sequence). The CDR3 here is CASSRPPSTDTQYF. CDR3 nucleotide sequence: TGTGCCAGCAGCCGTCCACCTAGCACAGATACGCAGTATTTT.

This chain connects TRBV7-9 to TRBJ2-2; a possible D gene is TRBD2 (5 bases). Germline CDR1 and CDR2: SEHNR and FQNEAQ (reference sequence). The CDR3 loop spans 16 amino acids. V was pared by 0 bases and J by 5 bases, with 13 bases between. The CDR3 sequence is CASSLASPSGTGELFF. The CDR3 nucleotides read TGTGCCAGCAGCTTAGCTTCCCCTTCGGGGACCGGGGAGCTGTTTTTT.

The chain carries TRBV11-3 and TRBJ2-2, with a tentative D call TRBD2 (6 bases). This CDR3 contains 14 residues. V lost 3 bases, J lost 7 bases, and 12 bases lay in between. Germline lookup yields CDR1 SGHNT and CDR2 YENEEA. CDR3 protein: CASSLEGFGGELFF. DNA of the CDR3: TGTGCCAGCAGCTTGGAGGGATTTGGCGGGGAGCTGTTTTTT.

The chain couples TRBV6-5 to TRBJ1-4, with TRBD1 matching over 11 bases. The V gene's germline CDR1 is MNHEY and CDR2 SVGAGI. The length of the CDR3 is 14 residues. After removal of 6 bases from V and 7 bases from J, the junction contained 4 bases not matched to a gene. The CDR3 here is CASRDRGRGEKLFF. The DNA for the CDR3 is TGTGCCAGCAGGGACAGGGGGCGCGGTGAAAAACTGTTTTTT.

V and J are TRBV11-2 and TRBJ1-1; TRBD1 matches 7 bases. The CDR3 totals 16 residues. Germline V CDR1 and CDR2: SGHAT, FQNNGV. Trimming at V came to 3 bases and at J to 4 bases, leaving 11 bases not matched to a gene. CDR3 bases: TGTGCCAGCAGCTTTTTGAGGGGGCGCCGGGGCACTGAAGCTTTCTTT. Translated: CASSFLRGRRGTEAFF.

The V and J genes are TRBV7-7 and TRBJ2-5; 7 bases line up with TRBD1. The trim removed 5 bases at V and 1 base at J, leaving 7 bases unmatched. CDR1 is SSHAT, CDR2 FNYEAQ, per germline (reference sequence). This CDR3 has 15 residues. The CDR3 is CASSPSWTGQETQYF. As DNA, the CDR3 is TGTGCCAGCAGCCCTTCCTGGACAGGCCAAGAGACCCAGTACTTC.

This sequence joins TRBV5-4 and TRBJ2-1, with 10 bases fitting TRBD2. The germline V gene has CDR1 SGHNT and CDR2 YYREEE (reference sequence). Trimming at V came to 1 base and at J to 5 bases, leaving 3 bases not matched to a gene. The CDR3 contains 15 residues. The CDR3 is CASSLKLAGDNEQFF. The CDR3 nucleotides read TGTGCCAGCAGCTTGAAGCTAGCGGGAGACAATGAGCAGTTCTTC.

The V and J genes are TRBV5-4 and TRBJ2-7, with TRBD2 matching over 9 bases. This CDR3 comprises 14 residues. Looked up from germline, CDR1 is SGHNT and CDR2 is YYREEE (reference sequence). V lost 10 bases and J lost 6; bases outside the gene matches: 14. The DNA for the CDR3 is TGTGCCGCGGGAAAGGGGACTAGCCCAGCCGAGCAGTACTTC. This translates into CAAGKGTSPAEQYF.

This clone occurred a few times. The rearrangement uses TRBV24-1 and TRBJ2-3; D remains unclear. CDR1 is KGHDR, CDR2 SFDVKD, per germline. The CDR3 spans 12 residues. The V gene lost 2 bases and the J gene lost 5 bases, with 4 bases spanning the gap. CDR3 nucleotide sequence: TGTGCCACCAGTGATTGGGAAGATACGCAGTATTTT. Translating gives CATSDWEDTQYF.

The chain links TRBV7-9 to TRBJ2-1; 13 bases align to TRBD2. The CDR3 sequence is 18 residues long. With 5 bases clipped from V and 6 bases from J, the junction kept 13 bases outside the gene matches. CDR1 and CDR2 (germline): SEHNR, FQNEAQ (reference sequence). As DNA, the CDR3 is TGTGCCAGCAGCCACGGACTAGCGGGAGCTTCAAACCGCAATGAGCAGTTCTTC. Protein product: CASSHGLAGASNRNEQFF.

The chain joins TRBV19 to TRBJ2-3, with 9 positions matching TRBD1. CDR3 size: 15 residues. V lost 4 bases to trimming and J lost 5 bases; unmatched junction nucleotides: 7. The V gene's germline CDR1 is LNHDA and CDR2 SQIVND (reference sequence). CDR3 sequence (DNA): TGTGCCAGTAGTACCCGGGACAGGGATAGAGATACGCAGTATTTT. Its translation: CASSTRDRDRDTQYF.